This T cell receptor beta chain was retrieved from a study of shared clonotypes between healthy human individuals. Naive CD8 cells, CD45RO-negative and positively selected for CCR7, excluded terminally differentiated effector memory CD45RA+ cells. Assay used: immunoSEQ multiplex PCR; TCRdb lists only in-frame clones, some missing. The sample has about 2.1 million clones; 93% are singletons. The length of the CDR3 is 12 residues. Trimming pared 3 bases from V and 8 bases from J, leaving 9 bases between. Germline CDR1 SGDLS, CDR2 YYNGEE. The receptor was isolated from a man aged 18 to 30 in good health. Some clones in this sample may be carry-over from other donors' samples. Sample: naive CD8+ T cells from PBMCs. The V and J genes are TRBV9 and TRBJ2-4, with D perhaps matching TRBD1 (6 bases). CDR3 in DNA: TGTGCCAGCAGCGAGGGGGATGACATTCAGTACTTC. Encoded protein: CASSEGDDIQYF.